This paragraph reports one T cell receptor (beta chain). The antigen remains unidentified. The data were obtained in a study of a mutant IDH1 vaccine in newly diagnosed glioma. Study summary: Patients under treatment included about 62% males and 37.5% females and had a mean age of around 43 years. Earlier treatment was radiotherapy, temozolomide, or both, with most getting both.

Germline CDR1 and CDR2: MGHRA and YSYEKL. V was pared by 5 bases and J by 7 bases, with 16 bases of the junction left unmatched. The CDR3 has 17 residues. Whole-study results and caveats: There seemed to be no relation between pseudoprogression and changes in top peripheral T cell clonotypes. A vaccine-induced immune response developed in roughly 93% of the patients.

The time point is: baseline, week 1 (first vaccination visit). Treatment specified: pre-vaccination baseline after standard-of-care therapy. Some clones are missing from TCRdb's copy, which holds only in-frame ones; the method was immunoSEQ multiplex PCR. Of 92,000 or so clones in the sample, approximately 80% were seen once. This chain uses TRBV4-1 with TRBJ2-1, with 8 nucleotides matching TRBD2. This specimen consisted of PBMCs, obtained from a glioma patient treated with radiotherapy, temozolomide or both. This sequence was found in a man between 40 and 49 years old with glioma. Some clones in this sample may be carry-over from other donors' samples. Here the CDR3 reads CASSRGSGGGIKNEQFF. The CDR3 bases are TGCGCCAGCAGCAGAGGCTCGGGCGGGGGGATAAAGAATGAGCAGTTCTTC.